Listed below are T cell receptor beta chains from one sample, sequenced in a study of PD-1 blockade in classical Hodgkin lymphoma. This table comes from immunoSEQ multiplex PCR, and its TCRdb copy is limited to in-frame clones, with some not included. The sample contains about 85,000 clones, 90% of which appear only once. Sequencing was performed on peripheral blood mononuclear cells (PBMCs), taken before the fourth cycle of nivolumab. The source is a human donor with classical Hodgkin lymphoma. Each CDR3 is given with its conserved first and last residue. D genes are given only for firm matches. Clone size, where shown, is once, few, many, or a class for clones that have expanded.

>TRBV6-5|.|once|TRBJ1-6
CASSSRTVGNSPLHF
TGTGCCAGCAGTTCCAGGACAGTAGGGAATTCACCCCTCCACTTT
>TRBV19|TRBD2|.|TRBJ2-4
CASGSSGGKNIQYF
TGTGCCAGTGGGTCTAGCGGGGGGAAAAACATTCAGTACTTC
>TRBV28|TRBD1|.|TRBJ2-7
CASRAGTDYYEQYF
TGTGCCAGCAGGGCCGGGACAGACTACTACGAGCAGTACTTC
>TRBV4-3|.|.|TRBJ2-7
CASSQIRGRDEYEQYF
TGCGCCAGCAGCCAGATCCGAGGCAGGGATGAGTACGAGCAGTACTTC
>TRBV30|TRBD1|.|TRBJ1-1
CAWSAFEIGGQGDFQTEAFF
TGTGCCTGGAGTGCCTTCGAAATTGGTGGACAGGGGGACTTTCAGACTGAAGCTTTCTTT
>TRBV5-4|.|.|TRBJ2-7
CASSLGSLSNEQYF
TGTGCCAGCAGCTTGGGCAGTCTATCCAACGAGCAGTACTTC
>TRBV12-5|TRBD1|.|TRBJ2-6
CASGLVLGQVVHSGANVLTF
TGTGCTAGTGGTTTGGTACTAGGACAGGTCGTCCACTCTGGGGCCAACGTCCTGACTTTC
>TRBV6-5|.|.|TRBJ1-4
CASSYSVGRQNEKLFF
TGTGCCAGCAGTTACTCGGTTGGGAGACAGAATGAAAAACTGTTTTTT
>TRBV6-4|.|.|TRBJ1-5
CASSPNQPQHF
TGTGCCAGCAGCCCCAATCAGCCCCAGCATTTT
>TRBV6-6|TRBD1|.|TRBJ2-5
CASRAGQVQETQYF
TGTGCCAGCAGGGCGGGACAGGTCCAAGAGACCCAGTACTTC
>TRBV15|.|.|TRBJ1-4
CATSRDATNEKLFF
TGTGCCACCAGCAGAGATGCAACTAATGAAAAACTGTTTTTT
>TRBV18|.|.|TRBJ1-1
CASSPLYSTEAFF
TGTGCCAGCTCACCACTATATAGCACTGAAGCTTTCTTT
>TRBV10-1|TRBD1|.|TRBJ2-7
CASSGTGVSGEQYF
TGCGCCAGCTCCGGGACAGGGGTTTCAGGCGAGCAGTACTTC
>TRBV29-1|.|.|TRBJ2-3
CSVDESSFTQYF
TGCAGCGTTGATGAGTCTTCCTTTACGCAGTATTTT
>TRBV7-8|TRBD2|.|TRBJ2-3
CASSSKRWRGEDTQYF
TGTGCCAGCAGCTCCAAAAGATGGCGGGGGGAAGATACGCAGTATTTT
>TRBV6-6|.|.|TRBJ2-2
CASEKTTIAGELFF
TGTGCCAGCGAAAAGACTACGATAGCCGGGGAGCTGTTTTTT
>TRBV6-5|.|.|TRBJ2-3
CASSYQGDTQYF
TGTGCCAGCAGTTACCAGGGAGATACGCAGTATTTT
>TRBV20-1|.|.|TRBJ2-3
CSGGAADTQYF
TGCAGTGGGGGGGCCGCAGATACGCAGTATTTT
>TRBV2|.|.|TRBJ1-5
CASSEGRSNQPQHF
TGTGCCAGCAGTGAGGGTAGGAGCAATCAGCCCCAGCATTTT